These 14 T cell receptor beta chains originate from one sample sequenced in a study of blood T cells in healthy people across ages. Primers used in a second PCR of roughly 6 to 11 cycles were a sample-barcoded 5' primer and a J-beta primer mix. TCRdb recomputed calls from the 5' RACE reads with MiXCR, one row per CDR3 protein. The table records about 600,000 distinct CDR3 sequences, more than 45% of them present only once. Sequencing was carried out using blood. The receptors come from a man older than 75 in good health.

The V call is TRBV7-9, the J call TRBJ1-2, with D perhaps TRBD1 (6 bases). Trimming removed 5 bases at V and 2 bases at J, with 27 bases between. CDR3 size: 19 residues. The germline V gene has CDR1 SEHNR and CDR2 FQNEAQ (reference sequence). The CDR3 loop reads CASSPLFEPRGSRNYGYTF. For the CDR3, the DNA is TGTGCCAGCAGCCCCCTCTTCGAACCCAGGGGCTCCAGAAACTATGGCTACACCTTC. The entire variable domain, with the rest obtained from reference TRBV7-9 and TRBJ1-2, is as follows: DTGVSQNPRHKITKRGQNVTFRCDPISEHNRLYWYRQTLGQGPEFLTYFQNEAQLEKSRLLSDRFSAERPKGSFSTLEIQRTEQGDSAMYLCASSPLFEPRGSRNYGYTFGSGTRLTVV.

CDR3 loop: CASSLRRGSRDTQYF. The CDR3 DNA reads as TGTGCCAGCAGCTTAAGGCGTGGGAGTCGGGATACGCAGTATTTT. J is TRBJ2-3 and V is TRBV7-3; D perhaps matches TRBD2 (5 bases). Germline V gene sequence: CDR1 SGHTA, CDR2 FQGTGA. Trimming took off 1 base at V and 6 bases at J, with 14 bases between the two ends. The CDR3 consists of 15 residues.

V usage is TRBV20-1 and J usage is TRBJ2-5, with 7 nucleotides matching TRBD2. The J segment lost 3 bases and the V segment lost 1 base, leaving 11 bases of the junction unmatched. The length of the CDR3 is 16 residues. Per the germline V gene, CDR1 is DFQATT and CDR2 is SNEGSKA (reference sequence). The CDR3 is CSARGPLAGLEETQYF. The CDR3 DNA reads TGCAGTGCTAGAGGACCCTTAGCGGGTCTCGAAGAGACCCAGTACTTC.

This clonotype appeared a few times. With a much larger clone just one base away, this may be a read error. This chain joins TRBV6-5 and TRBJ2-1, with D possibly TRBD2 on 6 matching bases. Matching the DNA end better, TRBJ2-7 makes the J call doubtful. Germline V gene data show CDR1 as MNHEY and CDR2 as SVGAGI. The CDR3 runs 15 residues. CDR3 residues: CASTTLGSGYNEQYF. CDR3 DNA: TGTGCCAGCACCACTCTCGGGAGCGGCTACAATGAGCAGTACTTC.

V is TRBV6-6 and J is TRBJ2-1; D is possibly TRBD1 or TRBD2 (6 bases each). Trimming removed 8 bases from V and 9 bases from J, with 20 bases in between. The CDR3 is 14 amino acids. Germline V CDR1 and CDR2: MNHNY, SVGAGI (reference sequence). CDR3 nucleotide sequence: TGTGCCAGCCTCCCCGAAGGGGGGTTTATTGAGCAGTTCTTC. Translating it yields CASLPEGGFIEQFF.

The chain employs TRBV10-3 and TRBJ1-1; no reliable D call. In germline, CDR1 is ENHRY, CDR2 SYGVKD. Between the trimmed V and J ends, which lost 4 bases and 4 bases, there was a span of 13 bases. The CDR3 runs 14 residues. The chain's CDR3 is CAISANPSITEAFF. The CDR3 bases are TGTGCCATCAGTGCGAACCCCTCAATCACTGAAGCTTTCTTT.

This clonotype was counted only a few times. At one of its ends the junction is not consistent with the germline gene, which may arise from a read error. The CDR3 DNA is TGTGCCAGCAGCTTAGGATTGGCGAGGAGCATAGATACGCAGTATTTT. It specifies CASSLGLARSIDTQYF. The chain joins TRBV7-2 to TRBJ2-3; D is uncertain. CDR3 length: 16 amino acids. Germline V CDR1 and CDR2: SGHTA, FQGNSA.

The J gene is TRBJ2-1, the V gene TRBV6-5, with unresolved D. The germline V gene encodes CDR1 MNHEY and CDR2 SVGAGI. CDR3 length: 12 residues. The ends were cut back, 6 bases at V and 8 bases at J, with 11 bases in the middle. CDR3 coding DNA: TGTGCCAGCAGCCGGACGCCGGATGAGCAGTTCTTC. Protein product: CASSRTPDEQFF.

This chain joins TRBV15 and TRBJ2-2, with TRBD2 identical over 9 bases. CDR1 and CDR2 from the germline V gene are LNHNV and YYDKDF (reference sequence). The CDR3 is 18 residues long. V shed 0 bases and J 7 bases; nucleotides not matched to a gene: 12. The CDR3 DNA reads TGTGCCACCAGCAGAGACCCCGGGACTAGCATTGTTGGCGGGGAGCTGTTTTTT. Translated, it gives CATSRDPGTSIVGGELFF.

This clonotype was detected a few times. The chain employs TRBV24-1 and TRBJ1-5; a possible D gene is TRBD1 (5 bases). CDR1 and CDR2 from the germline V gene are KGHDR and SFDVKD. Trimming took 5 bases from V and 9 from J, leaving 13 bases between them. The CDR3 has 13 residues. In nucleotides, the CDR3 is TGTGCCACCAGTGTGGGGGGGGACTCGCCCCAGCATTTT. This encodes CATSVGGDSPQHF.

This clonotype was seen a few times. This chain uses TRBV7-9 with TRBJ1-1; TRBD1 is a possible D gene (5 bases). The germline CDR1 and CDR2 sequences are SEHNR and FQNEAQ (reference sequence). Trimming stripped 1 base from V and 6 bases from J, with 12 bases between. The CDR3 runs to 14 residues. CDR3 in amino acids: CASSLGGGYSEAFF. The DNA for the CDR3 is TGTGCCAGCAGCTTAGGGGGGGGATATTCTGAAGCTTTCTTT.

This clonotype has just a few counts. The chain combines TRBV6-2 or TRBV6-3 with TRBJ2-4; 7 nucleotides agree with TRBD1. The CDR3 extends over 13 amino acids. In germline, CDR1 is MNHEY, CDR2 SVGEGT. The trim removed 5 bases at V and 7 bases at J, leaving 5 bases unmatched. CDR3 protein: CASSLGQPNIQYF. CDR3 DNA sequence: TGTGCCAGCAGTCTGGGACAGCCTAACATTCAGTACTTC.

The V and J genes are TRBV7-3 and TRBJ2-7, with D possibly matching TRBD1 (6 bases). Germline V gene lookup returns CDR1 SGHTA and CDR2 FQGTGA. Trimming took off 1 base at V and 3 bases at J, with 10 bases between the two ends. CDR3 length: 14 residues. CDR3 coding DNA: TGTGCCAGCAGCTTAATGGACAGTGTCTACGAGCAGTACTTC. Translating it yields CASSLMDSVYEQYF.

V gene TRBV7-2 combines with J gene TRBJ1-2, with D tentatively TRBD1 (6 bases). This CDR3 is built from 15 residues. Germline V gene sequence: CDR1 SGHTA, CDR2 FQGNSA. Deletions cut 5 bases from V and 2 bases from J, with 15 bases between. CDR3 loop: CASSTQGTENYGYTF. The CDR3 DNA follows: TGTGCCAGCAGCACCCAGGGGACGGAAAACTATGGCTACACCTTC.